A single sample is the source of the 20 T cell receptor beta chains below, sequenced in a study of T cell changes during pregnancy in multiple sclerosis. TCRdb's table, derived via immunoSEQ multiplex PCR, lists solely in-frame clones and lacks some. The sample yields about 57,000 clones, roughly 94% seen once. The sequenced sample was CD4+ T cells from peripheral blood mononuclear cells, obtained in the second trimester of pregnancy. The receptors here all came from a female donor with multiple sclerosis, enrolled in a pregnancy study.

V usage is TRBV5-1 and J usage is TRBJ2-6; D unclear. This CDR3 has 17 residues. The V gene's germline CDR1 is SGHRS and CDR2 YFSETQ. Trimming removed 0 bases from V and 0 bases from J, with 10 bases in between. Here the CDR3 DNA reads TGCGCCAGCAGCTTGGTTGACTGGAGCTCTGGGGCCAACGTCCTGACTTTC. It is translated as CASSLVDWSSGANVLTF. Looking up the rest from reference TRBV5-1 and TRBJ2-6 gives the full variable domain: KAGVTQTPRYLIKTRGQQVTLSCSPISGHRSVSWYQQTPGQGLQFLFEYFSETQRNKGNFPGRFSGRQFSNSRSEMNVSTLELGDSALYLCASSLVDWSSGANVLTFGAGSRLTVL.

V and J are TRBV5-6 and TRBJ2-7; 9 bases line up with TRBD1. Germline CDR1 is SGHDT and CDR2 is YYEEEE. J was trimmed by 5 bases and V by 0 bases; bases with no gene match: 6. This CDR3 region has 15 residues. The CDR3 loop is CASSLGDRVTHEQYF. Here the CDR3 DNA reads TGTGCCAGCAGCTTGGGGGACAGGGTCACCCACGAGCAGTACTTC.

The chain is built from TRBV5-8 and TRBJ1-5; D perhaps matches TRBD1 (6 bases). Trimming left V 2 bases short and J 2 bases short, with 17 bases between. Germline CDR1 is SGHTS and CDR2 is YDEGEE. The CDR3 has 17 residues. CDR3 nucleotide sequence: TGTGCCAGCAGCTTTTTGACAGGTACGGGTGGCAATCAGCCCCAGCATTTT. The encoded protein is CASSFLTGTGGNQPQHF.

The V gene is TRBV5-6, the J gene TRBJ1-3; D ambiguous. This CDR3 is 13 amino acids long. V was clipped by 7 bases and J by 4 bases, with 12 bases between them. Germline CDR1 and CDR2: SGHDT and YYEEEE. The CDR3 sequence is CASAWFFGNTIYF. CDR3 nucleotide sequence: TGTGCCAGCGCGTGGTTTTTCGGAAACACCATATATTTT.

The rearrangement links TRBV6-1 to TRBJ2-5, with 7 bases lining up with TRBD1. With 4 bases clipped from V and 1 base from J, the junction kept 3 bases outside the gene matches. CDR1 and CDR2 from the germline V gene are MNHNS and SASEGT. The CDR3 spans 14 residues. The CDR3 sequence: CASSARQGQETQYF. DNA for the CDR3: TGTGCCAGCAGTGCCCGACAGGGCCAAGAGACCCAGTACTTC.

The J gene is TRBJ2-1, the V gene TRBV10-1, with a tentative D call TRBD2 (7 bases). Between the trimmed V and J ends, which lost 2 bases and 9 bases, there was a span of 11 bases. Germline CDR1 reads WNHNN; CDR2 reads SYGVQD (reference sequence). CDR3 size: 13 residues. The CDR3 loop is CASSERGGGEQFF. CDR3 coding DNA: TGCGCCAGCAGTGAGAGAGGGGGGGGTGAGCAGTTCTTC.

The chain couples TRBV30 to TRBJ1-5; D not certain. This CDR3 has 15 residues. Germline-derived CDR1 and CDR2 are GTSNPN and SVGIG (reference sequence). V lost 2 bases and J lost 0, with 11 bases in between. Here the CDR3 reads CAWSLPGFSNQPQHF. CDR3 DNA sequence: TGTGCCTGGAGTTTACCGGGATTTAGCAATCAGCCCCAGCATTTT.

The chain employs TRBV10-2 and TRBJ1-1, with a possible D match to TRBD1 (6 bases). The CDR3 spans 15 residues. Germline assignment: CDR1 WSHSY and CDR2 SAAADI. V was trimmed by 7 bases and J by 1 base, leaving 16 bases between them. The CDR3 here is CASTRTAQRNTEAFF. In DNA form, the CDR3 reads TGCGCCAGCACTCGGACAGCTCAACGGAACACTGAAGCTTTCTTT.

The rearrangement uses TRBV2 and TRBJ2-7; D might be TRBD1 (5 bases). Germline assignment: CDR1 SNHLY and CDR2 FYNNEI. Trimming took off 6 bases at V and 6 bases at J, with 18 bases between the two ends. The CDR3 extends over 14 amino acids. This CDR3 reads CASREMGPYGEQYF. The CDR3 DNA follows: TGTGCCAGCAGGGAGATGGGGCCCTACGGCGAGCAGTACTTC. The full variable domain, its missing parts supplied by reference TRBV2 and TRBJ2-7, is EPEVTQTPSHQVTQMGQEVILRCVPISNHLYFYWYRQILGQKVEFLVSFYNNEISEKSEIFDDQFSVERPDGSNFTLKIRSTKLEDSAMYFCASREMGPYGEQYFGPGTRLTVT.

In DNA, the CDR3 is TGTGCCAGTAGCTCCCCCGAGCGGGGGGGGTCAAATGAGCAGTTCTTC. Protein: CASSSPERGGSNEQFF. The chain uses TRBV19 and TRBJ2-1; the match to TRBD2 covers 10 bases. V lost 6 bases, J lost 7 bases, and 12 bases stayed unmatched. The CDR3 extends over 16 amino acids. The germline V gene encodes CDR1 LNHDA and CDR2 SQIVND (reference sequence).

The chain links TRBV6-1 to TRBJ2-1, with 8 positions matching TRBD1. Per germline, CDR1 MNHNS and CDR2 SASEGT. The CDR3 has 17 amino acids. Trimming cost V 0 bases and J 2 bases; bases outside gene matches: 6. CDR3 DNA: TGTGCCAGCAGTGAAGCCCTCGGACAGGGCCCCTACAATGAGCAGTTCTTC. It yields the protein CASSEALGQGPYNEQFF.

This clone was recorded once. The chain recombines TRBV21-1 with TRBJ1-1; TRBD1, the D gene given by the table, was not confirmed from the DNA. TRBV21-1 is labeled a pseudogene. The CDR3 has 17 amino acids. CDR3 sequence (DNA): TGTGCCAGCAGCGAGGACAGGGGCTCTGTTATGAACACTGAAGCTTTCTTT. Translated: CASSEDRGSVMNTEAFF.

The chain links TRBV19 to TRBJ2-7; 9 bases map to TRBD2. The CDR3 length is 18 residues. Germline V gives CDR1 LNHDA, CDR2 SQIVND (reference sequence). Unmatched junction bases numbered 17, after V lost 5 bases and J lost 3 bases. The CDR3 is CASSSRPKALAGRYEQYF. The DNA for the CDR3 is TGTGCCAGTAGTTCCCGCCCCAAAGCCCTAGCGGGACGCTACGAGCAGTACTTC.

The V gene is TRBV19, the J gene TRBJ2-7, with TRBD1 matching over 7 bases. Losses at the gene ends were 4 bases for V and 1 base for J; bases not matched to a gene: 4. CDR3 length equals 14 residues. CDR1 is LNHDA and CDR2 is SQIVND in the germline V gene (reference sequence). The CDR3: CASSRTGTSYEQYF. In DNA form, the CDR3 reads TGTGCCAGTAGTAGGACAGGCACTTCCTACGAGCAGTACTTC.

The gene calls are TRBV7-8 and TRBJ2-7; 10 bases align to TRBD2. The germline V gene encodes CDR1 SGHVS and CDR2 FQNEAQ. V gave up 5 bases and J gave up 1 base; unmatched junction bases: 11. The CDR3 has 17 residues. CDR3 protein: CASSKSTGTSDSYEQYF. As DNA, the CDR3 is TGTGCCAGCAGCAAATCAACCGGGACTAGCGATTCCTACGAGCAGTACTTC. The variable domain in full, with the rest retrieved from reference TRBV7-8 and TRBJ2-7, is GAGVSQSPRYKVAKRGQDVALRCDPISGHVSLFWYQQALGQGPEFLTYFQNEAQLDKSGLPSDRFFAERPEGSVSTLKIQRTQQEDSAVYLCASSKSTGTSDSYEQYFGPGTRLTVT.

The V call is TRBV4-2, the J call TRBJ2-1, with 15 positions matching TRBD2. The V and J ends lost 1 base and 7 bases, in that order; junction bases with no gene match: 8. Germline V lookup: CDR1 LGHNA, CDR2 YNFKEQ. This CDR3 is 18 amino acids long. This chain's CDR3 is CASSQGTSGRAGENEQFF. The CDR3 nucleotides read TGTGCCAGCAGCCAAGGGACTAGCGGGAGGGCGGGGGAGAATGAGCAGTTCTTC.

The J gene is TRBJ2-3, the V gene TRBV28, with D unclear. V was clipped by 7 bases and J by 0 bases, with 8 bases between them. The CDR3 is 13 residues long. Germline CDR1 and CDR2: MDHEN and SYDVKM. CDR3 residues: CASTYGSTDTQYF. CDR3 sequence (DNA): TGTGCCAGCACCTACGGTAGCACAGATACGCAGTATTTT.

V usage is TRBV19 and J usage is TRBJ2-3; 11 bases fit TRBD2. The CDR3 contains 15 residues. Trimming removed 5 bases from V and 4 bases from J; junction bases left unmatched: 5. Looked up from germline, CDR1 is LNHDA and CDR2 is SQIVND (reference sequence). CDR3 sequence reads: CASSDPGLAADTQYF. CDR3 bases: TGTGCCAGTAGTGATCCGGGACTAGCGGCAGATACGCAGTATTTT.

This chain links TRBV27 with TRBJ2-2; 9 bases line up with TRBD1. CDR3 length: 15 amino acids. V lost 5 bases, J lost 5 bases, and 6 bases stayed unmatched. Per germline, CDR1 MNHEY and CDR2 SMNVEV (reference sequence). The CDR3 bases are TGTGCCAGCAGTATAGGACAGGGGTCAACCGGGGAGCTGTTTTTT. Translated, it gives CASSIGQGSTGELFF.

The chain links TRBV23-1 to TRBJ1-2; TRBD1 might be the D (6 bases). TRBV23-1 counts as an open reading frame of uncertain function. There are 13 residues in the CDR3. V was shortened by 4 bases and J by 8 bases, with 14 bases between the two germline ends. In DNA form, the CDR3 reads TGCGCCAGCAGTCTAGACAGGCGTTGGGGCTACACCTTC. Its protein is CASSLDRRWGYTF.